The present T cell receptor (beta chain) was sequenced within a study of blood T cell repertoires in COVID-19. Study in general: Samples of COVID-19 (acute and convalescent) were obtained from the United States, Italy and Spain. In each case, the material was cDNA or gDNA derived from T cells, B-cell-depleted T cells, or PBMCs.

Only in-frame clones appear in the TCRdb table, and some are missing; sequencing was by immunoSEQ multiplex PCR. The repertoire includes about 190,000 clones, approximately 90% of them detected once, and 2.1% sits in the top ten. Between the trimmed V and J ends, which lost 0 bases and 2 bases, there was a span of 7 bases. Germline loops: CDR1 LGHNA, CDR2 YSLEER. CDR3 length: 14 residues. The source material was peripheral blood. This clonotype originated in a man between 70 and 80 years old with active or convalescent COVID-19. V and J are TRBV4-3 and TRBJ1-2, with a weak D call TRBD1 (5 bases). The CDR3 bases are TGCGCCAGCAGCCAAGACAGGGTAAACTATGGCTACACCTTC. Protein product: CASSQDRVNYGYTF.